The 13 T cell receptor beta chains below were found in one sample sequenced in a study of cytomegalovirus exposure and HLA in healthy donors. The study ran its PCR with 60 Vbeta and 13 Jbeta primers. Profiled with immunoSEQ multiplex PCR; TCRdb holds only in-frame clones, not every one. The sample totals roughly 75,000 clones; its top ten clones hold 4.5% to 5%. The sequenced material came from PBMCs. Receptors originate from a middle-aged man in good health and CMV-seronegative.

The chain carries TRBV7-2 and TRBJ2-7; 8 nucleotides match TRBD2. The J segment lost 5 bases and the V segment lost 5 bases, leaving 14 bases of the junction unmatched. The CDR3 loop spans 16 amino acids. CDR1 and CDR2 from the germline V gene are SGHTA and FQGNSA. This CDR3 reads CASSLRRGGIDNEQYF. Here the CDR3 DNA reads TGTGCCAGCAGCCTACGTCGGGGGGGTATTGACAACGAGCAGTACTTC.

The V call is TRBV7-2, the J call TRBJ1-1, with TRBD1 matching over 12 bases. V lost 1 base, J lost 5 bases, and 11 bases stayed unmatched. The CDR3 has 18 residues. Germline lookup yields CDR1 SGHTA and CDR2 FQGNSA. The CDR3 reads CASSLVFWDRGRGTEAFF. CDR3 coding DNA: TGTGCCAGCAGCTTAGTCTTCTGGGACAGGGGGCGCGGTACTGAAGCTTTCTTT.

The CDR3 spells CASSLAGQGSYEQYF. CDR3 coding DNA: TGTGCCAGCAGCTTAGCGGGACAGGGATCCTACGAGCAGTACTTC. The gene calls are TRBV7-8 and TRBJ2-7, with 9 bases identical to TRBD1. The germline CDR1 and CDR2 sequences are SGHVS and FQNEAQ. This CDR3 has 15 amino acids. J lost 1 base, V lost 0 bases, and 1 base had no gene match.

The V gene is TRBV11-2, the J gene TRBJ2-3, with 9 bases lining up with TRBD1. This CDR3 contains 16 residues. V shed 5 bases, J shed 3 bases, and the junction held 9 bases outside the gene matches. The germline gives CDR1 SGHAT, CDR2 FQNNGV. The CDR3 DNA follows: TGTGCCAGCAGCGCGATAACAGGGGGCTTTACAGATACGCAGTATTTT. It yields the protein CASSAITGGFTDTQYF.

The chain employs TRBV4-2 and TRBJ1-4; no reliable D call. The CDR3 contains 14 residues. Germline lookup yields CDR1 LGHNA and CDR2 YNFKEQ. Trimming took 2 bases from V and 4 from J, leaving 8 bases between them. The CDR3 sequence: CASSQPGSNEKLFF. The DNA of the CDR3 is TGTGCCAGCAGCCAACCCGGGAGTAATGAAAAACTGTTTTTT.

The gene calls are TRBV7-2 and TRBJ1-5; TRBD1 agrees at 7 bases. CDR3 length: 15 amino acids. Germline assignment: CDR1 SGHTA and CDR2 FQGNSA. V shed 6 bases and J 5 bases; nucleotides not matched to a gene: 10. DNA for the CDR3: TGTGCCAGCAGTCTTACGACAGGGCTCTATCAGCCCCAGCATTTT. Translated, it gives CASSLTTGLYQPQHF.

The chain joins TRBV29-1 to TRBJ2-3; D is possibly TRBD2 (6 bases). This CDR3 has 12 residues. CDR1 and CDR2 from the germline V gene are SQVTM and ANQGSEA. Trimming cost V 6 bases and J 6 bases, with 13 bases left between them. CDR3: CSVRRVDDTQYF. The DNA of the CDR3 is TGCAGCGTGCGGAGGGTAGATGATACGCAGTATTTT.

The V and J genes are TRBV6-5 and TRBJ1-2, with 7 bases lining up with TRBD1. The CDR3 length is 15 residues. V trimming: 6 bases; J trimming: 4 bases; junction bases outside the gene matches: 11. Germline loops: CDR1 MNHEY, CDR2 SVGAGI. CDR3 amino acids: CASSRQGGGVYGYTF. The CDR3 DNA sequence: TGTGCCAGCAGCCGACAGGGCGGGGGGGTCTATGGCTACACCTTC.

J is TRBJ1-2 and V is TRBV29-1; D is ambiguous. Germline values: CDR1 SQVTM, CDR2 ANQGSEA. The CDR3 has 12 amino acids. The V and J ends lost 8 bases and 2 bases respectively, with 12 bases between them. The CDR3 protein is CSLSMSNYGYTF. In DNA, the CDR3 is TGCAGCCTTTCTATGTCGAACTATGGCTACACCTTC.

The chain is built from TRBV9 and TRBJ2-1; 8 nucleotides align to TRBD2. Germline loops: CDR1 SGDLS, CDR2 YYNGEE. After removal of 0 bases from V and 9 bases from J, the junction contained 11 bases not matched to a gene. The CDR3 covers 16 residues. CDR3 sequence: CASSVGGSGVRSEQFF. In nucleotides, the CDR3 is TGTGCCAGCAGCGTAGGTGGTAGCGGGGTCCGTAGTGAGCAGTTCTTC.

The genes are TRBV18 and TRBJ1-1, with TRBD1 matching 7 bases. V lost 3 bases to trimming and J lost 4 bases; unmatched junction nucleotides: 5. The CDR3 has 14 residues. CDR1 is KGHSH and CDR2 is LQKENI in the germline V gene. CDR3 in amino acids: CASSPEAGGTEAFF. In DNA, the CDR3 is TGTGCCAGCTCACCGGAGGCAGGGGGCACTGAAGCTTTCTTT. Supplemented by reference TRBV18 and TRBJ1-1, the full variable domain reads NAGVMQNPRHLVRRRGQEARLRCSPMKGHSHVYWYRQLPEEGLKFMVYLQKENIIDESGMPKERFSAEFPKEGPSILRIQQVVRGDSAAYFCASSPEAGGTEAFFGQGTRLTVV.

This rearrangement joins TRBV27 to TRBJ2-7, with a possible D match to TRBD1 (6 bases). The CDR3 spans 15 residues. Germline CDR1 reads MNHEY; CDR2 reads SMNVEV (reference sequence). Trimming cost V 4 bases and J 3 bases, with 16 bases left between them. The CDR3 sequence is CASSYSGQINYEQYF. Here the CDR3 DNA reads TGTGCCAGCAGTTATTCCGGACAGATCAACTACGAGCAGTACTTC.

The chain has TRBV5-8 and TRBJ2-1, with 11 bases lining up with TRBD2. CDR3 length equals 16 residues. Germline V gives CDR1 SGHTS, CDR2 YDEGEE. V lost 1 base, J lost 3 bases, and 3 bases stayed unmatched. DNA for the CDR3: TGTGCCAGCAGCTTGTTTCTAGCGGGGGGCTACAATGAGCAGTTCTTC. Its protein product is CASSLFLAGGYNEQFF.